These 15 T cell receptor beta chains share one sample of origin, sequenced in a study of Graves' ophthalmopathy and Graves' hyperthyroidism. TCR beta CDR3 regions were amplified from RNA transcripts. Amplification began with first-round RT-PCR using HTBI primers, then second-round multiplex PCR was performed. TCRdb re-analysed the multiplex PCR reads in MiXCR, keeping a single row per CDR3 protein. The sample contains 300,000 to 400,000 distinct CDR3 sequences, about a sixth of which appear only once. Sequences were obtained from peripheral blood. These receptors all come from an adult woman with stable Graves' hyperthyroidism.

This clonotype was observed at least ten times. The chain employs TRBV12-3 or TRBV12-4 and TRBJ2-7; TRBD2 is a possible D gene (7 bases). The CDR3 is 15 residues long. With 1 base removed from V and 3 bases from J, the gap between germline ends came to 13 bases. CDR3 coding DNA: TGTGCCAGCAGTTTAGGCGGGGGCGGGTACTACGAGCAGTACTTC. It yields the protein CASSLGGGGYYEQYF.

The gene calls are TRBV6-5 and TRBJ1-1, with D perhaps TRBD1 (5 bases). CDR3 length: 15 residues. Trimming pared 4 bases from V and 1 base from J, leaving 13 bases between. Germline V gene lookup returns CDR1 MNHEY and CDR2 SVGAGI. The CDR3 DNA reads TGTGCCAGCAGTTCCCCCTTTCAGGGGAACACTGAAGCTTTCTTT. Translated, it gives CASSSPFQGNTEAFF.

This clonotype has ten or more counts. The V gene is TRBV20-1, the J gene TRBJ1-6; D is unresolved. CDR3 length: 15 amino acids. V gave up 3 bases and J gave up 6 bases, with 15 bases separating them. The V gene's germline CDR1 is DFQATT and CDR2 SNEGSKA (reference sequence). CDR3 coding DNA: TGCAGTGCTAGTCTAGGACCGGACGGTAATTCACCCCTCCACTTT. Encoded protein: CSASLGPDGNSPLHF.

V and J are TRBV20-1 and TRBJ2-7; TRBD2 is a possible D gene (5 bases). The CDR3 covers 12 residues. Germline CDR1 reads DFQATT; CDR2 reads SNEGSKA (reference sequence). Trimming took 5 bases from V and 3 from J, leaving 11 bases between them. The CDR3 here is CSAPTTVYEQYF. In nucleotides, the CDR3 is TGCAGTGCTCCGACTACAGTCTACGAGCAGTACTTC.

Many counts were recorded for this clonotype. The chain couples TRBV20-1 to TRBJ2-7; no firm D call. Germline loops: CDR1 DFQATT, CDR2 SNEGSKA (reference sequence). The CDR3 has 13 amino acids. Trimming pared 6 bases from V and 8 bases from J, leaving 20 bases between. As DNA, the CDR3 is TGCAGTGCGAAACTCCCATCAAGTTTCAAGCAGTACTTC. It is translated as CSAKLPSSFKQYF.

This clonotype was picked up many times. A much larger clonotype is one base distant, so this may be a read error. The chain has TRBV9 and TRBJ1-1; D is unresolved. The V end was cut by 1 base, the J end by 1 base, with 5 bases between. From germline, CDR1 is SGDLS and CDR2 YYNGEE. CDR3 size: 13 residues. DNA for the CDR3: TGTGCCAGCAGCGTATCAGGGAACACTGAAGCTTTCTTT. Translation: CASSVSGNTEAFF.

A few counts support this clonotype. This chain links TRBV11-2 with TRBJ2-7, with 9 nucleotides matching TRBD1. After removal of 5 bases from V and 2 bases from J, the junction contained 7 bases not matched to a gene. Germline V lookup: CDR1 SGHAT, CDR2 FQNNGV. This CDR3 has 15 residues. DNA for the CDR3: TGTGCCAGCAGCCTTGGACAGGGGATGGCCTACGAGCAGTACTTC. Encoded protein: CASSLGQGMAYEQYF.

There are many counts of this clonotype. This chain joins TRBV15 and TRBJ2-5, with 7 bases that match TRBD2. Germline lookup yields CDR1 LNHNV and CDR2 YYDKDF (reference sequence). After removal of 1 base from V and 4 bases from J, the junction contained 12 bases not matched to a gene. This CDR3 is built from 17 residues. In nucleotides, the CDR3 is TGTGCCACCAGCAGAGGGGACCTATCGGGGGGAGGAGAGACCCAGTACTTC. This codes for CATSRGDLSGGGETQYF.

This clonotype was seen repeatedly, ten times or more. The CDR3 region is CASSPSVAGERETQYF. Written as DNA, the CDR3 is TGTGCCAGCAGCCCGTCGGTAGCGGGAGAAAGGGAGACCCAGTACTTC. This chain connects TRBV28 to TRBJ2-5; 9 positions match TRBD2. The trim removed 6 bases at V and 5 bases at J, leaving 13 bases unmatched. Germline CDR1 and CDR2: MDHEN and SYDVKM. This CDR3 contains 16 residues.

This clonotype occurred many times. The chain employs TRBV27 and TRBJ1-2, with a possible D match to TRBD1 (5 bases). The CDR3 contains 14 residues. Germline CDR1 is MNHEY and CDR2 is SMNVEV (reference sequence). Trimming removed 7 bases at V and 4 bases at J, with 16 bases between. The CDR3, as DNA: TGTGCCAGCACCTCGGAAGGGGCGCTCTATGGCTACACCTTC. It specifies CASTSEGALYGYTF.

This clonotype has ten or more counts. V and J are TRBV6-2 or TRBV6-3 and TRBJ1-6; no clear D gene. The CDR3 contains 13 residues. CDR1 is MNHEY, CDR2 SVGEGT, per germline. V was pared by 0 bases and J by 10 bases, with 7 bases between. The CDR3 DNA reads TGTGCCAGCAGTTACTCGAATTGGTCACCCCTCCACTTT. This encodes CASSYSNWSPLHF.

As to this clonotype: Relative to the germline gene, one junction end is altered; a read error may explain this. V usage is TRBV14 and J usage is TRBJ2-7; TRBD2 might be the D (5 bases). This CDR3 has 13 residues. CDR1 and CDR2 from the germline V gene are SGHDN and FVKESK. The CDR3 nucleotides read TGTGCCAGCAGCCTGGACTTCTCCTACGAGCAGCACTTC. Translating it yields CASSLDFSYEQHF.

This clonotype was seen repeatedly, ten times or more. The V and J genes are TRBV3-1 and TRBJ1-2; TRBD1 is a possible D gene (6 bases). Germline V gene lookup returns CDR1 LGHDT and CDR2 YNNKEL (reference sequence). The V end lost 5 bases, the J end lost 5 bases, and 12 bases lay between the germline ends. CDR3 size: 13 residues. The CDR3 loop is CASSATGMYGYTF. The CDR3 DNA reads TGTGCCAGCAGCGCCACAGGGATGTATGGCTACACCTTC.

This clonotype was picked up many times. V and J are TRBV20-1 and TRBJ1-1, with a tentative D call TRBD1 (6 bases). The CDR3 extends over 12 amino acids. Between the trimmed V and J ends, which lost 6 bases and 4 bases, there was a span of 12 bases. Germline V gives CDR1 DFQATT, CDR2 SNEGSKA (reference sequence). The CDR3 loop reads CSATGLGTEAFF. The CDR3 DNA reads TGCAGTGCGACAGGTCTGGGCACTGAAGCTTTCTTT.

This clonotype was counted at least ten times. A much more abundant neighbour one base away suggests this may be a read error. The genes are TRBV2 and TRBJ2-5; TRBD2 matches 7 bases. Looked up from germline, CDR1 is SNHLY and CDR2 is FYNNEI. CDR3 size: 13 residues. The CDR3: CASMKGRVEAQYF. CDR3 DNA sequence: TGTGCCAGCATGAAGGGGAGGGTAGAGGCCCAGTACTTC.